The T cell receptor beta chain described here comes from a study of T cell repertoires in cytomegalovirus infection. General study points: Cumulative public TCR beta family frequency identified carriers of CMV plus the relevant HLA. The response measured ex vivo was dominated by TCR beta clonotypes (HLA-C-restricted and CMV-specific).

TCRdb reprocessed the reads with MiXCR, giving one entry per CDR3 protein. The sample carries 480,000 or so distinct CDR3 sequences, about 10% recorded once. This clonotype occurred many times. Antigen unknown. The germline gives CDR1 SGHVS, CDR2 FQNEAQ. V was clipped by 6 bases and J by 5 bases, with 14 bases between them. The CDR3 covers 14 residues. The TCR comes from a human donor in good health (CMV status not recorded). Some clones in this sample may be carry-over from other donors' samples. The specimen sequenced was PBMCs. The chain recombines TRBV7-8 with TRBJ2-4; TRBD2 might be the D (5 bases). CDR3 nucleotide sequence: TGTGCCAGCAGTGCTTTGATGGAGGAAAACATTCAGTACTTC. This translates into CASSALMEENIQYF.